Following are 19 T cell receptor beta chains from one sample sequenced in a study of Graves' ophthalmopathy and Graves' hyperthyroidism. RNA served as the template for amplifying TCR beta CDR3 regions. The library came from an HTBI-primed first-round RT-PCR and a second-round multiplex PCR. TCRdb used MiXCR to reprocess the multiplex PCR reads, holding one entry per CDR3 protein. The data show hundreds of thousands of distinct CDR3 sequences, roughly 40% seen once. Material: peripheral blood. The source of these receptors is an adult man with Graves' ophthalmopathy.

The chain uses TRBV28 and TRBJ1-1, with D perhaps TRBD1 (6 bases). V dropped 7 bases and J dropped 1 base, with 10 bases sitting between them. The CDR3 loop spans 13 amino acids. CDR1 is MDHEN, CDR2 SYDVKM, per germline. DNA for the CDR3: TGTGCCAGCACCCAGACAGGGAACACTGAAGCTTTCTTT. Protein: CASTQTGNTEAFF. Full variable domain (remainder filled in from reference TRBV28 and TRBJ1-1): DVKVTQSSRYLVKRTGEKVFLECVQDMDHENMFWYRQDPGLGLRLIYFSYDVKMKEKGDIPEGYSVSREKKERFSLILESASTNQTSMYLCASTQTGNTEAFFGQGTRLTVV.

Details on this clonotype: This may arise from a read error, as a much more abundant clone is one base away. The chain recombines TRBV15 with TRBJ1-4, with a possible D match to TRBD1 (5 bases). Germline-derived CDR1 and CDR2 are LNHNV and YYDKDF (reference sequence). This CDR3 region has 15 residues. The CDR3 loop is CAASTGHSTNEKLFF. In DNA, the CDR3 is TGTGCCGCCAGCACCGGACACTCAACTAATGAAAAACTGTTTTTT.

This clonotype was detected a few times. The gene calls are TRBV20-1 and TRBJ1-5, with D possibly being TRBD1 (5 bases). V was trimmed by 0 bases and J by 6 bases, leaving 12 bases between them. Germline V gives CDR1 DFQATT, CDR2 SNEGSKA (reference sequence). The CDR3 is made up of 14 amino acids. CDR3 in amino acids: CSARDRGMGQPQHF. DNA for the CDR3: TGCAGTGCTAGAGATCGGGGGATGGGTCAGCCCCAGCATTTT.

CDR3: CASSVTSGGLVNTGELFF. CDR3 in DNA: TGTGCCAGCAGCGTTACCTCAGGGGGACTAGTGAACACCGGGGAGCTGTTTTTT. The chain links TRBV9 to TRBJ2-2; a possible D gene is TRBD2 (8 bases). This CDR3 has 18 amino acids. With 2 bases removed from V and 1 base from J, the gap between germline ends came to 18 bases. From germline, CDR1 is SGDLS and CDR2 YYNGEE.

This clonotype has ten or more counts. The J gene is TRBJ1-2, the V gene TRBV6-1, with D uncertain. Germline CDR1 is MNHNS and CDR2 is SASEGT. The CDR3 runs 14 residues. V was clipped by 5 bases and J by 7 bases, with 17 bases between them. As DNA, the CDR3 is TGTGCCAGCAGTCCGAGACGTTTAGGGTCTGGCTACACCTTC. Amino acid sequence: CASSPRRLGSGYTF.

This clonotype appeared a few times. This chain joins TRBV11-2 and TRBJ2-7; possible D gene TRBD1, 5 bases. The CDR3 loop spans 12 amino acids. V was pared by 5 bases and J by 5 bases, with 10 bases between. Germline V gene lookup returns CDR1 SGHAT and CDR2 FQNNGV. DNA for the CDR3: TGTGCCAGCAGCGCACAGGTACACGAGCAGTACTTC. Protein sequence: CASSAQVHEQYF. Based on the CDR3 plus reference TRBV11-2 and TRBJ2-7, the full variable domain is EAGVAQSPRYKIIEKRQSVAFWCNPISGHATLYWYQQILGQGPKLLIQFQNNGVVDDSQLPKDRFSAERLKGVDSTLKIQPAKLEDSAVYLCASSAQVHEQYFGPGTRLTVT.

The chain has TRBV29-1 and TRBJ1-2, with a tentative D call TRBD1 (5 bases). Germline V gene lookup returns CDR1 SQVTM and CDR2 ANQGSEA. CDR3 length: 13 amino acids. V was pared by 8 bases and J by 4 bases, with 17 bases between. The CDR3 DNA is TGCAGCCTTGGGAGCGGGGACTTCTATGGCTACACCTTC. This encodes CSLGSGDFYGYTF.

This clonotype was seen a handful of times. CDR3 sequence reads: CSARAGVNNSPLHF. The CDR3 DNA is TGCAGTGCTAGAGCAGGGGTTAATAATTCACCCCTCCACTTT. This chain uses TRBV20-1 with TRBJ1-6; possibly TRBD1 for D (6 bases). Between the trimmed V and J ends, which lost 1 base and 5 bases, there was a span of 9 bases. This CDR3 is 14 amino acids long. Looked up from germline, CDR1 is DFQATT and CDR2 is SNEGSKA (reference sequence).

The sample holds a few counts of this clonotype. The chain couples TRBV7-2 to TRBJ1-2; 7 positions match TRBD1. V was clipped by 1 base and J by 8 bases; unmatched bases: 10. The CDR3 is 15 residues long. From germline, CDR1 is SGHTA and CDR2 FQGNSA. CDR3 nucleotide sequence: TGTGCCAGCAGCTTAGGGCCACTTCAGGGGGGGGGCTACACCTTC. It translates to CASSLGPLQGGGYTF.

This chain uses TRBV7-3 with TRBJ2-7; TRBD1 aligns across 7 bases. This CDR3 region has 14 residues. V gave up 4 bases and J gave up 0 bases; unmatched junction bases: 3. Germline values: CDR1 SGHTA, CDR2 FQGTGA. CDR3 sequence: CASSWTGDSYEQYF. The CDR3 region has the DNA TGTGCCAGCAGCTGGACAGGAGACTCCTACGAGCAGTACTTC.

This clonotype was detected only a few times. The chain employs TRBV12-5 and TRBJ1-5; possible D gene TRBD1, 5 bases. CDR1 and CDR2 (germline): LGHNT, FRNRAP. The CDR3 is 13 amino acids. V was shortened by 1 base and J by 6 bases, with 7 bases between the two germline ends. The CDR3 nucleotides are TGTGCTAGTGGTTTGGACACAGGTCAGCCCCAGCATTTT. It specifies CASGLDTGQPQHF. Filled out from reference TRBV12-5 and TRBJ1-5, the complete variable domain reads DARVTQTPRHKVTEMGQEVTMRCQPILGHNTVFWYRQTMMQGLELLAYFRNRAPLDDSGMPKDRFSAEMPDATLATLKIQPSEPRDSAVYFCASGLDTGQPQHFGDGTRLSIL.

Only one count was recorded for this clonotype. This chain joins TRBV2 and TRBJ2-7, with TRBD2 as a possible D gene (6 bases). Germline lookup yields CDR1 SNHLY and CDR2 FYNNEI. The CDR3 is made up of 16 amino acids. V was cut by 6 bases and J by 2 bases, with 20 bases left in between. The CDR3 reads CASSQPAGTYTYEQYF. The CDR3 DNA reads TGTGCCAGCAGCCAACCCGCCGGGACTTATACCTACGAGCAGTACTTC.

This clonotype appeared once. The chain employs TRBV6-1 and TRBJ1-2, with TRBD1 as a possible D gene (6 bases). With 6 bases removed from V and 4 bases from J, the gap between germline ends came to 21 bases. The CDR3 sequence is 16 residues long. Germline V gene lookup returns CDR1 MNHNS and CDR2 SASEGT. CDR3 sequence reads: CASSPPRGARVYGYTF. The CDR3 bases are TGTGCCAGCAGCCCCCCTAGGGGGGCGCGAGTCTATGGCTACACCTTC.

The table lists this clonotype with a few counts. The genes are TRBV12-3 or TRBV12-4 and TRBJ2-5, with TRBD2 as a possible D gene (6 bases). V was clipped by 1 base and J by 2 bases, with 17 bases between them. The length of the CDR3 is 17 residues. CDR3 loop: CASSLVLGGVHQETQYF. The DNA of the CDR3 is TGTGCCAGCAGTTTAGTATTGGGGGGAGTCCATCAAGAGACCCAGTACTTC.

The rearrangement joins TRBV3-1 to TRBJ1-6; D is uncertain. The CDR3 covers 12 residues. Germline values: CDR1 LGHDT, CDR2 YNNKEL (reference sequence). Trimming shortened V by 1 base and J by 9 bases, and 4 bases separated the two germline ends. CDR3 coding DNA: TGTGCCAGCAGCCAAGGAGTTTCACCCCTCCACTTT. This codes for CASSQGVSPLHF.

This clonotype has at least ten counts. The J gene is TRBJ2-5, the V gene TRBV20-1, with D uncertain. Trimming removed 3 bases at V and 0 bases at J, with 5 bases between. The CDR3 extends over 12 amino acids. Germline loops: CDR1 DFQATT, CDR2 SNEGSKA (reference sequence). CDR3 bases: TGCAGTGCTAGGGCAGACCAAGAGACCCAGTACTTC. This sequence encodes CSARADQETQYF.

This clonotype was counted a few times. This rearrangement joins TRBV7-9 to TRBJ1-3, with D unclear. Deletions cut 8 bases from V and 0 bases from J, with 11 bases between. Germline values: CDR1 SEHNR, CDR2 FQNEAQ (reference sequence). There are 14 residues in the CDR3. CDR3 coding DNA: TGTGCCAGCGCCGCTGCGAGCTCTGGAAACACCATATATTTT. It yields the protein CASAAASSGNTIYF. The entire variable domain, with the rest obtained from reference TRBV7-9 and TRBJ1-3, is as follows: DTGVSQNPRHKITKRGQNVTFRCDPISEHNRLYWYRQTLGQGPEFLTYFQNEAQLEKSRLLSDRFSAERPKGSFSTLEIQRTEQGDSAMYLCASAAASSGNTIYFGEGSWLTVV.

This clonotype showed up just a few times. This chain connects TRBV7-3 to TRBJ2-2; D may match TRBD1 or TRBD2 (5 bases each). Germline values: CDR1 SGHTA, CDR2 FQGTGA. Trimming pared 5 bases from V and 2 bases from J, leaving 12 bases between. This CDR3 is built from 15 residues. Here the CDR3 reads CASSPGADNTGELFF. CDR3 bases: TGTGCCAGCAGCCCCGGGGCAGACAACACCGGGGAGCTGTTTTTT.

This chain connects TRBV7-9 to TRBJ2-2; unclear D gene. Germline V CDR1 and CDR2: SEHNR, FQNEAQ (reference sequence). V was trimmed by 9 bases and J by 7 bases, leaving 12 bases between them. The length of the CDR3 is 12 residues. CDR3 residues: CASSIYVGELFF. CDR3 in DNA: TGTGCCAGTAGTATATACGTCGGGGAGCTGTTTTTT.